This TCR beta chain is from a study of T cells in tuberculosis. Only in-frame clones appear in the TCRdb table, and some are missing; sequencing was by immunoSEQ multiplex PCR. The table lists 70,000 to 95,000 clones, approximately 91% of them singletons. Sorting used thawed, overnight-rested PBMC stained with anti-CD3, a viability dye and GMM-loaded CD1B tetramer. The CD1B tetramers carried C32 glucose monomycolate purified from Rhodococcus equi. The sequenced sample was CD1b-GMM tetramer-negative cells sorted from PBMCs. This sequence was found in an adult woman with latent tuberculosis.

The CDR3 DNA sequence: TGCAGCGTTGTTATTAAGGGGGCAACGGACGAGCAGTACGTC. Translation: CSVVIKGATDEQYV. The chain carries TRBV29-1 and TRBJ2-7, with TRBD1 matching over 7 bases. Looked up from germline, CDR1 is SQVTM and CDR2 is ANQGSEA. CDR3 length equals 14 residues. J gave up 5 bases and V 4 bases, and 11 bases lay outside the gene matches.